These 11 T cell receptor beta chains were sequenced from one sample in a study of blood T cells in healthy people across ages (dated by TCRdb to 2013 to 2016). Library prep was done by 5' RACE. These reads were obtained on an Illumina HiSeq 2500. A second PCR of about 7 to 12 cycles was run with a J-beta primer mix and a sample-barcoded 5' primer. TCRdb reanalyzed the raw reads on its own, using fastp at Q25 for trimming and MiXCR for clone calling, and kept in-frame beta chains. Each CDR3 protein appears once, grouped with its most common genes and DNA. This sample gives approximately 850,000 distinct CDR3 sequences in total; around 45% of them show up just once. Approximately 20% of the sample is in the top ten clones. The specimen sequenced was blood. All receptors derive from a man in his sixties in good health.

Remarks on this clonotype: This may come from a read error, since a much larger clone is one base off. V usage is TRBV7-9 and J usage is TRBJ1-2; D is ambiguous. Germline assignment: CDR1 SEHNR and CDR2 FQNEAQ (reference sequence). The length of the CDR3 is 12 residues. The CDR3 DNA reads TGTGCCAGCAGCTTGGGTAACTATGGCCACACCTTC. It encodes CASSLGNYGHTF.

This clonotype was observed a few times. This sequence joins TRBV9 and TRBJ2-1, with D tentatively TRBD1 (6 bases). The CDR3 runs to 14 residues. The germline CDR1 and CDR2 sequences are SGDLS and YYNGEE. V was pared by 0 bases and J by 9 bases, with 13 bases between. The CDR3 here is CASSVEGVMGEQFF. The CDR3 bases are TGTGCCAGCAGCGTAGAGGGGGTGATGGGTGAGCAGTTCTTC.

V and J are TRBV2 and TRBJ1-1, with 10 bases identical to TRBD1. The CDR3 covers 17 residues. From germline, CDR1 is SNHLY and CDR2 FYNNEI. The V segment lost 5 bases and the J segment 0 bases; nucleotides outside the gene matches: 9. CDR3 nucleotides: TGTGCCAGCAGTCGATCGGGACAGGGGCACCTGAACACTGAAGCTTTCTTT. It specifies CASSRSGQGHLNTEAFF.

This clonotype was recorded a few times. The rearrangement joins TRBV27 to TRBJ2-7; D call uncertain. Germline-derived CDR1 and CDR2 are MNHEY and SMNVEV (reference sequence). The CDR3 spans 14 residues. Between the trimmed V and J ends, which lost 4 bases and 7 bases, there was a span of 17 bases. CDR3 amino acids: CASSSTQTVTEQYF. The CDR3 DNA follows: TGTGCCAGCAGTTCGACTCAGACCGTAACGGAGCAGTACTTC.

The chain couples TRBV10-3 to TRBJ2-3, with 9 bases matching TRBD1. The CDR3 spans 15 residues. Per germline, CDR1 ENHRY and CDR2 SYGVKD. Losses at the gene ends were 3 bases for V and 3 bases for J; bases not matched to a gene: 4. The CDR3 nucleotides are TGTGCCATCAGTGACCGGGACAGGGTTACAGATACGCAGTATTTT. This sequence encodes CAISDRDRVTDTQYF.

On this clonotype: The junction differs from germline at one of its ends, possibly a read error. The rearrangement uses TRBV18 and TRBJ2-4; 7 positions match TRBD2. This CDR3 is built from 15 residues. CDR1 and CDR2 (germline): KGHSH, LQKENI. The CDR3 here is CAGSPGTIRPSEQYF. CDR3 DNA: TGTGCCGGCTCACCCGGGACTATCCGGCCTTCGGAGCAGTACTTC.

A remark on this clonotype: A much larger clonotype is one base distant, so this may be a read error. The V gene is TRBV29-1, the J gene TRBJ2-1; D is possibly TRBD2 (5 bases). Germline CDR1 SQVTM, CDR2 ANQGSEA. Trimming removed 7 bases from V and 5 bases from J, with 9 bases in between. This CDR3 is 11 amino acids long. The CDR3 sequence is CSGARDNEQFF. The DNA for the CDR3 is TGCAGCGGTGCGAGGGACAATGAGCAGTTCTTC.

This clonotype was seen more than once but under ten times. V and J are TRBV11-2 and TRBJ2-7; D not certain. The CDR3 is made up of 13 amino acids. Germline V gives CDR1 SGHAT, CDR2 FQNNGV. Trimming cost V 0 bases and J 4 bases, with 7 bases left between them. In DNA, the CDR3 is TGTGCCAGCAGCTTAGAACGGTTTTACGAGCAGTACTTC. Protein sequence: CASSLERFYEQYF.

The CDR3 nucleotides are TGTGCCAGCAGTTTAGCGGGCTGGGGTGGCAATGAGCAGTTCTTC. Protein product: CASSLAGWGGNEQFF. The chain carries TRBV12-3 or TRBV12-4 and TRBJ2-1; D is undetermined. V was clipped by 0 bases and J by 6 bases, with 12 bases between them. This CDR3 contains 15 residues.

About this clonotype: A much larger clonotype is one base distant, so this may be a read error. V usage is TRBV6-1 and J usage is TRBJ2-5, with 13 bases matching TRBD2. V dropped 5 bases and J dropped 11; count of bases not matched to a gene: 17. Germline V gene data show CDR1 as MNHNS and CDR2 as SASEGT. This CDR3 is built from 17 residues. CDR3 bases: TGTGCCAGCAGTCCTTCGACTAGCGGGGGGTTGGTTAATGAGCAGTACTTC. This sequence encodes CASSPSTSGGLVNEQYF.

The chain employs TRBV5-1 and TRBJ1-4; 10 bases fit TRBD1. CDR3 length: 17 residues. Unmatched junction bases numbered 14, after V lost 4 bases and J lost 8 bases. Germline V gene lookup returns CDR1 SGHRS and CDR2 YFSETQ. CDR3 in amino acids: CASSTGTGALLREKLFF. DNA for the CDR3: TGCGCCAGCAGCACCGGGACAGGGGCCCTTCTTCGAGAAAAACTGTTTTTT.